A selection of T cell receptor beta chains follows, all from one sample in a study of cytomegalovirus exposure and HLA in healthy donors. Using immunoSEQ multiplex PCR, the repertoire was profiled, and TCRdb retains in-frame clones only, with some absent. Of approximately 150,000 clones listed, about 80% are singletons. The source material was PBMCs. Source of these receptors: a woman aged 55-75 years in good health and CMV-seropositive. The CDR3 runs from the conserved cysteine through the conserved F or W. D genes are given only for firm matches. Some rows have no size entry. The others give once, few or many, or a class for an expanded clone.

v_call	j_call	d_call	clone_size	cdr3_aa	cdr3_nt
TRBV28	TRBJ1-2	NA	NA	CASRQVWDGYTF	TGTGCCAGCAGACAGGTATGGGATGGCTACACCTTC
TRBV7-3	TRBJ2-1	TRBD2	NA	CASAGTSFNEQFF	TGTGCCAGCGCCGGGACTAGCTTCAATGAGCAGTTCTTC
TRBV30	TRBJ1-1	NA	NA	CAWSNQGTPEAFF	TGTGCCTGGAGTAATCAGGGTACCCCTGAAGCTTTCTTT
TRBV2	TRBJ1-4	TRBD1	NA	CASSEGTGVNVANEKLFF	TGTGCCAGCAGTGAGGGGACAGGAGTGAATGTGGCTAATGAAAAACTGTTTTTT
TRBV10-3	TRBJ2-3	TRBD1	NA	CAISSGQESTDTQYF	TGTGCCATCAGCTCTGGACAGGAGAGCACAGATACGCAGTATTTT
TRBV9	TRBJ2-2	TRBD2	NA	CASSVASGREVTGELFF	TGTGCCAGCAGCGTAGCGAGCGGGAGGGAGGTGACCGGGGAGCTGTTTTTT
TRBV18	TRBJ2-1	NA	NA	CASSPTGYEQFF	TGTGCCAGCTCACCAACAGGGTACGAGCAGTTCTTC
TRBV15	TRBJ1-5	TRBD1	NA	CATSSPDRVRQPQHF	TGTGCCACCAGCAGCCCAGACAGGGTTAGGCAGCCCCAGCATTTT
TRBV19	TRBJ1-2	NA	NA	CASHAGYGYTF	TGTGCCAGTCATGCAGGCTATGGCTACACCTTC
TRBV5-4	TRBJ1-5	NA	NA	CASSLWGDGANQPQHF	TGTGCCAGCAGCTTATGGGGGGACGGGGCCAATCAGCCCCAGCATTTT
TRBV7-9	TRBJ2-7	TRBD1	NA	CASSATGSPYEQYF	TGTGCCAGCAGCGCGACAGGGTCCCCCTACGAGCAGTACTTC
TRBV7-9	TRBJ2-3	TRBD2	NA	CASSFLGLAGETSTDTQYF	TGTGCCAGCAGCTTTTTGGGACTAGCGGGGGAGACTAGCACAGATACGCAGTATTTT
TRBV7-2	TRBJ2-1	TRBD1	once	CASSLGTGDNEQFF	TGTGCCAGCAGCTTGGGGACAGGAGACAATGAGCAGTTCTTC
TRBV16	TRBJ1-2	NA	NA	CASTPGGRGYTF	TGTGCCAGCACCCCGGGAGGGAGAGGCTACACCTTC
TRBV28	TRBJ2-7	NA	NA	CASSFGPTNLSYEQYF	TGTGCCAGCAGTTTTGGGCCGACTAACCTTAGTTACGAGCAGTACTTC
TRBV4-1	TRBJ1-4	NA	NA	CASSPSDLGLVTGPWLF	TGCGCCAGCAGCCCCAGCGATTTAGGCCTTGTGACAGGCCCGTGGTTGTTT
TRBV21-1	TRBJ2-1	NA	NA	CASSKGSWNRPSGRESSYNEQFF	TGTGCCAGCAGCAAAGGGTCATGGAATCGGCCTAGCGGGAGGGAAAGCTCCTACAATGAGCAGTTCTTC
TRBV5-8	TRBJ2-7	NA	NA	CASGQGSPYEQYF	TGTGCCAGCGGGCAGGGGTCACCCTACGAGCAGTACTTC
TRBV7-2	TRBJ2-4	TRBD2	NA	CASSPQGGENIQYF	TGTGCCAGCAGCCCTCAGGGAGGGGAAAACATTCAGTACTTC
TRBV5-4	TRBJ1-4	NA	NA	CASSGGLGDEKLFF	TGTGCCAGCAGCGGCGGTCTCGGGGATGAAAAACTGTTTTTT
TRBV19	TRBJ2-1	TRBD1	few	CATRRPGGLNEQFF	TGTGCCACGAGGAGGCCAGGGGGCCTCAATGAGCAGTTCTTC
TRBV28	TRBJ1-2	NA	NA	CASSSQGGYTF	TGTGCCAGCAGTTCCCAGGGTGGCTACACCTTC
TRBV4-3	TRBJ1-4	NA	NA	CASSQGRGSEKLFF	TGCGCCAGCAGCCAAGGCAGGGGATCTGAAAAACTGTTTTTT
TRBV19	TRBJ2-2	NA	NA	CASRGTDLTGEPYCVF	TGTGCCAGTAGGGGTACCGACCTCACCGGGGAGCCCTACTGCGTTTTT
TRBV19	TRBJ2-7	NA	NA	CASSTARTARLYEQYF	TGTGCCAGTAGTACCGCAAGGACAGCTCGTTTGTACGAGCAGTACTTC
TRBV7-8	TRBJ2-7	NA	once	CASSSAGAGEQYF	TGTGCCAGCAGCTCCGCGGGGGCTGGGGAGCAGTACTTC
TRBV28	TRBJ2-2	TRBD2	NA	CVSSIAGNTGELFF	TGTGTCAGCAGCATAGCGGGAAACACCGGGGAGCTGTTTTTT
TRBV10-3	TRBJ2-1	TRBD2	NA	CAISERGDEQFF	TGTGCCATCAGTGAGCGGGGGGATGAGCAGTTCTTC
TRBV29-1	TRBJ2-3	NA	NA	CSIIEVGQTQYF	TGCAGCATAATAGAGGTGGGGCAGACGCAGTATTTT
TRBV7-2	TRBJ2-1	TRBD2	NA	CASSPDPGLTNEQFF	TGTGCCAGCAGCCCCGACCCGGGACTAACCAATGAGCAGTTCTTC
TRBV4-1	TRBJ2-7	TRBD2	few	CASSHVDMGLAYYEQYF	TGCGCCAGCAGCCATGTGGATATGGGACTAGCTTACTACGAGCAGTACTTC
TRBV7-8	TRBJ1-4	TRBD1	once	CASSPWDSGEKLFF	TGTGCCAGCAGCCCCTGGGACAGTGGGGAAAAACTGTTTTTT
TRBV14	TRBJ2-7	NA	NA	CASSLGGSYEQYF	TGTGCCAGCAGCCTGGGGGGCTCCTACGAGCAGTACTTC
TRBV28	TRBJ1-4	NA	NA	CASSPNEINEKLFF	TGTGCCAGCAGCCCCAACGAGATTAATGAAAAACTGTTTTTT
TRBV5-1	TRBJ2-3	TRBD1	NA	CASSLVQGARDTQYF	TGCGCCAGCAGCTTGGTACAGGGGGCCCGAGATACGCAGTATTTT
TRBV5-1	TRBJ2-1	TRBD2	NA	CASSDGRAANEQFF	TGCGCCAGCAGCGATGGGAGGGCCGCCAATGAGCAGTTCTTC
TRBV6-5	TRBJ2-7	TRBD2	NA	CASSTGTSGYEQYF	TGTGCCAGCAGTACTGGGACTAGCGGCTACGAGCAGTACTTC
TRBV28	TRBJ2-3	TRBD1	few	CASSDLTGTARDTQYF	TGTGCCAGCAGTGATTTGACCGGGACAGCTAGAGATACGCAGTATTTT
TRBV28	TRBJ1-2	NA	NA	CASSFLDRDYGYTF	TGTGCCAGCAGTTTCCTGGACAGAGACTATGGCTACACCTTC
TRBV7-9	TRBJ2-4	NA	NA	CASSPPEVLAKNIQYF	TGTGCCAGCAGCCCCCCGGAGGTTCTAGCCAAAAACATTCAGTACTTC
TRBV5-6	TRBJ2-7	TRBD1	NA	CASSLGDRGYEQYF	TGTGCCAGCAGCTTGGGGGACAGGGGCTACGAGCAGTACTTC
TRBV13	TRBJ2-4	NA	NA	CASSALENIQYF	TGTGCCAGCAGCGCACTCGAAAACATTCAGTACTTC
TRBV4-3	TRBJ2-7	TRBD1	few	CASSLVTGVGEQYF	TGCGCCAGCAGCCTCGTGACAGGGGTAGGAGAGCAGTACTTC
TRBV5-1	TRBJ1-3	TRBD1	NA	CASSTGQGAGNTIYF	TGCGCCAGCAGCACGGGACAGGGGGCTGGAAACACCATATATTTT
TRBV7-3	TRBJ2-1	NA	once	CASSLEAPREQFF	TGTGCCAGCAGCTTAGAGGCTCCGAGGGAGCAGTTCTTC
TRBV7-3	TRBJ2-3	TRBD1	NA	CASSSPDRTDTQYF	TGTGCCAGCAGCTCCCCGGACAGGACAGATACGCAGTATTTT
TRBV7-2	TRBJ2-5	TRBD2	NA	CASSLGPAGRGETQYF	TGTGCCAGCAGCTTGGGCCCAGCGGGACGGGGGGAGACCCAGTACTTC
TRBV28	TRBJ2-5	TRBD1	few	CASSHPTGDLETQYF	TGTGCCAGCAGTCATCCGACAGGGGATTTGGAGACCCAGTACTTC
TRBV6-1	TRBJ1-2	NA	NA	CASSEPWGAAYGYTF	TGTGCCAGCAGTGAACCATGGGGCGCCGCCTATGGCTACACCTTC
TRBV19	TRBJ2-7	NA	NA	CASSIVGDISYEQYF	TGTGCCAGTAGTATAGTTGGGGACATCTCCTACGAGCAGTACTTC
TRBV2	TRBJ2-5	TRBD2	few	CASRAGEETQYF	TGTGCCAGCAGGGCGGGAGAAGAGACCCAGTACTTC
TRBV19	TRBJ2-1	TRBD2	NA	CASSDRTSGRQNEQFF	TGTGCCAGTAGTGACCGGACTAGCGGGAGGCAGAATGAGCAGTTCTTC
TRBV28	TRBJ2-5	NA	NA	CASSDNGLLGGETQYF	TGTGCCAGCAGCGATAATGGGCTCCTCGGGGGAGAGACCCAGTACTTC
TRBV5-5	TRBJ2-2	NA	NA	CASSLVRGGELFF	TGTGCCAGCAGCTTGGTGCGGGGAGGGGAGCTGTTTTTT